This T cell receptor beta chain was sequenced in a study of CD8 T cells in Susac syndrome. General study points: The number of individuals included in the study's TCR sequencing and HLA analysis was acknowledged as relatively small.

With respect to this clonotype: Its antigen is unknown.

The CDR3 is 14 amino acids. Trimming cost V 3 bases and J 6 bases; bases outside gene matches: 3. CDR1 and CDR2 from the germline V gene are MDHEN and SYDVKM. Blood CD8+ and CD4+ T cells underwent high-throughput TCR beta sequencing. Random hexamers were used to reverse transcribe roughly 0.45 to 1 ug of RNA. The CDR3 of TCR beta was amplified by immunoSEQ multiplex PCR across 54 Vbeta and 13 Jbeta. In TCRdb, the immunoSEQ multiplex PCR reads were re-called with MiXCR into one record per CDR3 protein. Of 120,000 to 150,000 distinct CDR3 sequences listed, 94% were seen once; the top ten hold roughly 0.083%.

Sequencing input: CD4+ T cells from PBMCs. The TCR originated in a human donor in good health. The chain couples TRBV28 to TRBJ2-1; 9 bases fit TRBD1. The CDR3 spells CASSLWGQGNEQFF. CDR3 coding DNA: TGTGCCAGCAGTTTGTGGGGACAGGGCAATGAGCAGTTCTTC.